The 9 T cell receptor beta chains in this list originate from one sample, sequenced in a study of control samples from healthy donors and cancer patients. Assay: immunoSEQ multiplex PCR; the TCRdb copy retains only in-frame clones and omits some. In the table there are 46,000 or so clones, more than 80% of which are singletons. What was sequenced was PBMCs. These receptors were collected from a man aged 25-45 years with colorectal cancer.

This chain uses TRBV29-1 with TRBJ1-1; tentatively, D is TRBD1 (6 bases). Germline V CDR1 and CDR2: SQVTM, ANQGSEA. Trimming took 5 bases from V and 3 from J, leaving 16 bases between them. There are 14 residues in the CDR3. The CDR3, as DNA: TGCAGCGTTAAGCGGGACAACTGGGACACTGAAGCTTTCTTT. Amino acids: CSVKRDNWDTEAFF. The full variable domain, its missing parts supplied by reference TRBV29-1 and TRBJ1-1, is SAVISQKPSRDICQRGTSLTIQCQVDSQVTMMFWYRQQPGQSLTLIATANQGSEATYESGFVIDKFPISRPNLTFSTLTVSNMSPEDSSIYLCSVKRDNWDTEAFFGQGTRLTVV.

The CDR3 sequence: CASSLRGAGTDTQYF. The CDR3 DNA is TGTGCCAGTTCTCTACGCGGGGCTGGCACAGATACGCAGTATTTT. The rearrangement joins TRBV6-5 to TRBJ2-3; possibly TRBD2 for D (6 bases). The length of the CDR3 is 15 residues. Germline CDR1 MNHEY, CDR2 SVGAGI. Trimming pared 9 bases from V and 1 base from J, leaving 17 bases between.

This clone is a singleton in its sample. The CDR3: CASSRTGEETQYF. The CDR3 bases are TGTGCCAGCAGCCGGACAGGGGAAGAGACCCAGTACTTC. The rearrangement joins TRBV6-4 to TRBJ2-5; 9 bases match TRBD1. The ends lost 6 bases at V and 3 bases at J; junction bases unmatched: 2. Germline V lookup: CDR1 MRHNA, CDR2 SNTAGT. There are 13 residues in the CDR3.

The rearrangement uses TRBV6-6 and TRBJ2-1; 9 bases fit TRBD2. Germline CDR1 and CDR2: MNHNY and SVGAGI (reference sequence). This CDR3 is built from 16 residues. Trimming removed 2 bases from V and 3 bases from J; junction bases left unmatched: 5. The chain's CDR3 is CASSYRGGGYYNEQFF. DNA for the CDR3: TGTGCCAGCAGTTACCGCGGGGGGGGTTACTACAATGAGCAGTTCTTC.

The chain has TRBV4-1 and TRBJ2-2, with D tentatively TRBD1 or TRBD2 (5 bases each). Trimming removed 3 bases at V and 0 bases at J, with 20 bases between. The CDR3 contains 19 residues. Germline lookup yields CDR1 MGHRA and CDR2 YSYEKL. The CDR3 DNA is TGCGCCAGCAGCCACCACCGGGGCAGTAAGACCCCGAACACCGGGGAGCTGTTTTTT. This sequence encodes CASSHHRGSKTPNTGELFF.

The chain joins TRBV7-2 to TRBJ2-3; D may correspond to TRBD1 or TRBD2 (5 bases each). The V gene's germline CDR1 is SGHTA and CDR2 FQGNSA. The CDR3 runs 17 residues. The germline V and J ends were trimmed by 1 base and 5 bases, with 19 bases remaining between them. The CDR3, as DNA: TGTGCCAGCAGCTTAGTTTCCGGGACGCCCGTCGGAGATACGCAGTATTTT. This codes for CASSLVSGTPVGDTQYF.

The rearrangement links TRBV4-1 to TRBJ2-7; D possibly corresponds to TRBD1 (6 bases). The CDR3 is 14 amino acids. V lost 5 bases and J lost 0, with 11 bases in between. Per germline, CDR1 MGHRA and CDR2 YSYEKL. CDR3 protein: CASSFRTDSYEQYF. The CDR3 region has the DNA TGCGCCAGCAGCTTTAGGACAGACTCCTACGAGCAGTACTTC.

This chain uses TRBV29-1 with TRBJ1-2; TRBD1 matches 9 bases. The CDR3 is made up of 14 amino acids. With V trimmed by 5 bases and J by 5 bases, 9 bases remained unmatched. Germline V gives CDR1 SQVTM, CDR2 ANQGSEA. The CDR3: CSVYTGQGTYGYTF. DNA of the CDR3: TGCAGCGTTTATACGGGACAGGGCACATATGGCTACACCTTC. The whole variable domain, filled in from reference TRBV29-1 and TRBJ1-2, reads SAVISQKPSRDICQRGTSLTIQCQVDSQVTMMFWYRQQPGQSLTLIATANQGSEATYESGFVIDKFPISRPNLTFSTLTVSNMSPEDSSIYLCSVYTGQGTYGYTFGSGTRLTVV.

The chain combines TRBV3-1 (or the pseudogene TRBV3-2) with TRBJ1-3; perhaps TRBD1 as D (5 bases). This CDR3 region has 13 residues. Trimming pared 6 bases from V and 1 base from J, leaving 7 bases between. The germline gives CDR1 LGHDT, CDR2 YNNKEL (reference sequence). The CDR3: CASRQESGNTIYF. As DNA, the CDR3 is TGTGCCAGCAGACAGGAGTCTGGAAACACCATATATTTT.